Listed below are T cell receptor beta chains from one sample, sequenced in a study of blood T cell repertoires in COVID-19. The table came from immunoSEQ multiplex PCR; TCRdb's copy has only in-frame clones and leaves some out. The data show 130,000 to 150,000 clones, 85% seen once. Sequences were obtained from peripheral blood. These receptors all stem from a woman in her 40s with active or convalescent COVID-19. The CDR3 runs from the conserved cysteine through the conserved F or W. The D gene is left open where the match is weak. Only part of the rows carry a size: once, few, many, or a class if the clone is expanded.

>TRBV9|NA|NA|TRBJ2-2
TGTGCCAGCAGCGTAGTGGCAGGGGCGAACACCGGGGAGCTGTTTTTT
CASSVVAGANTGELFF
>TRBV18|NA|NA|TRBJ2-4
TGTGCCAGCTCACCCTCGAAGGGCGGCGGGGACATTCAGTACTTC
CASSPSKGGGDIQYF
>TRBV5-1|NA|NA|TRBJ2-7
TGCGCCAGCAGCTTGGACCAGGGAGGCTCCGAGCAGTACTTC
CASSLDQGGSEQYF
>TRBV28|TRBD1|NA|TRBJ1-6
TGTGCCAGCACCTTGGACAGGGGATCCTATAATTCACCCCTCCACTTT
CASTLDRGSYNSPLHF
>TRBV18|TRBD1|NA|TRBJ1-1
TGTGCCAGCTCACCACTCACGGGACAGCTGAACACTGAAGCTTTCTTT
CASSPLTGQLNTEAFF
>TRBV18|NA|few|TRBJ1-1
TGTGCCAGCTCACCAGTGATCGGGAGTTATGTCACTGAAGCTTTCTTT
CASSPVIGSYVTEAFF
>TRBV19|NA|NA|TRBJ2-7
TGTGCCAGTGTCGTCCTCTACTCCTACGAGCAGTACTTC
CASVVLYSYEQYF
>TRBV18|TRBD1|few|TRBJ1-5
TGTGCCAGCTCCCCCGGGACAGACAATCAGCCCCAGCATTTT
CASSPGTDNQPQHF
>TRBV18|NA|NA|TRBJ2-1
TGTGCCAGCTCACCCCCCTTGGGGGAGGCCACCAACTTGCAGTTCTTC
CASSPPLGEATNLQFF
>TRBV5-1|TRBD1|NA|TRBJ1-4
TGCGCCAGCAGCTACGGACAGGGGCAGAATGAAAAACTGTTTTTT
CASSYGQGQNEKLFF
>TRBV4-2|TRBD1|NA|TRBJ2-1
TGTGCCAGCAGCCAAGATGCTCTCACAGGGGGGAATGAGCAGTTCTTC
CASSQDALTGGNEQFF
>TRBV16|TRBD1|NA|TRBJ1-2
TGTGCCAGCAGCCGAACTTCGACAGGGAAGAACTATGGCTACACCTTC
CASSRTSTGKNYGYTF
>TRBV5-8|TRBD1|NA|TRBJ1-2
TGTGCCAGCAGCCCACAGGGGGCGTATTATGGCTACACCTTC
CASSPQGAYYGYTF
>TRBV28|TRBD1|NA|TRBJ1-2
TGTGCCAGCTTGGACAGGAGTTTGTATGGCTACACCTTC
CASLDRSLYGYTF
>TRBV4-3|TRBD1|NA|TRBJ1-1
TGCGCCAGCAGCCACGTCCAGGGACAGGGGGCGGCGGAAGCTTTCTTT
CASSHVQGQGAAEAFF